One sample yielded the 26 T cell receptor beta chains listed below, sequenced in a study of untreated major depressive disorder. Points from the study as a whole: Compared with controls, depressed patients showed more TRBV05-01 (Vbeta 5.1) usage in CD4+ T cells.

Profiled with immunoSEQ multiplex PCR; TCRdb holds only in-frame clones, not every one. The sample gives under 30,000 clones, about 90% of which show up once; 0.72% is in the top ten. For these receptors, no antigen is known. Specimen: CD4+ T cells from PBMCs. These receptors were obtained from a woman aged 30 to 39 with major depressive disorder.

The chain recombines TRBV10-3 with TRBJ2-1, with D perhaps matching TRBD1 (5 bases). Germline loops: CDR1 ENHRY, CDR2 SYGVKD. The germline V and J ends were trimmed by 4 bases and 0 bases, with 10 bases remaining between them. The CDR3 totals 15 residues. CDR3 loop: CAISATESSYNEQFF. The CDR3 DNA follows: TGTGCCATCAGTGCGACAGAGAGCTCCTACAATGAGCAGTTCTTC.

V gene TRBV7-2 combines with J gene TRBJ1-6; D gene uncertain. Trimming cost V 4 bases and J 6 bases, with 7 bases left between them. In germline, CDR1 is SGHTA, CDR2 FQGNSA. The CDR3 has 13 amino acids. CDR3 coding DNA: TGTGCCAGCAGCTCCTATAGTAATTCACCCCTCCACTTT. This codes for CASSSYSNSPLHF.

The chain joins TRBV5-5 to TRBJ1-2; 8 bases are a match to TRBD1. Unmatched junction bases numbered 3, after V lost 5 bases and J lost 3 bases. The V gene's germline CDR1 is SGHKS and CDR2 YYEKEE (reference sequence). This CDR3 has 13 residues. The CDR3 sequence is CASREQGDYGYTF. In nucleotides, the CDR3 is TGTGCCAGCAGGGAACAGGGGGACTATGGCTACACCTTC. The full variable domain, rest sourced from reference TRBV5-5 and TRBJ1-2, is DAGVTQSPTHLIKTRGQQVTLRCSPISGHKSVSWYQQVLGQGPQFIFQYYEKEERGRGNFPDRFSARQFPNYSSELNVNALLLGDSALYLCASREQGDYGYTFGSGTRLTVV.

In its sample, this clone was seen once. The V gene is TRBV19, the J gene TRBJ1-2; 7 bases align to TRBD1. Germline values: CDR1 LNHDA, CDR2 SQIVND (reference sequence). The J segment lost 7 bases and the V segment lost 3 bases, leaving 11 bases of the junction unmatched. The CDR3 is 15 amino acids. The chain's CDR3 is CASSMEAGGKPGYTF. The CDR3 coding sequence is TGTGCCAGTAGTATGGAAGCAGGGGGTAAACCTGGCTACACCTTC.

This clone was observed once. The rearrangement uses TRBV4-2 and TRBJ1-2; a weak D match, TRBD1 (5 bases). The CDR3 runs to 15 residues. Trimming took 4 bases from V and 2 from J, leaving 14 bases between them. In germline, CDR1 is LGHNA, CDR2 YNFKEQ. The CDR3 DNA follows: TGTGCCAGCAGCCCTCGGGCAGGGTCCAACTATGGCTACACCTTC. Its translation is CASSPRAGSNYGYTF.

The rearrangement links TRBV15 to TRBJ1-5, with unresolved D. V was cut by 1 base and J by 2 bases, with 12 bases left in between. This CDR3 comprises 16 residues. Per germline, CDR1 LNHNV and CDR2 YYDKDF (reference sequence). DNA for the CDR3: TGTGCCACCAGCAGAGCGAGGTATAGTGGCAATCAGCCCCAGCATTTT. This encodes CATSRARYSGNQPQHF. The full variable domain, with the rest looked up from reference TRBV15 and TRBJ1-5, is DAMVIQNPRYQVTQFGKPVTLSCSQTLNHNVMYWYQQKSSQAPKLLFHYYDKDFNNEADTPDNFQSRRPNTSFCFLDIRSPGLGDTAMYLCATSRARYSGNQPQHFGDGTRLSIL.

The rearrangement links TRBV18 to TRBJ2-5, with 8 bases fitting TRBD2. This CDR3 has 15 residues. Trimming took 6 bases from V and 5 from J; bases not matched to a gene: 11. Germline V lookup: CDR1 KGHSH, CDR2 LQKENI. CDR3 DNA: TGTGCCAGCTCTCCGCGGGGGGCCATGACGGAGACCCAGTACTTC. Its translation: CASSPRGAMTETQYF.

This chain uses TRBV5-1 with TRBJ2-1, with D uncertain. There are 16 residues in the CDR3. Trimming pared 0 bases from V and 0 bases from J, leaving 10 bases between. Germline CDR1 and CDR2: SGHRS and YFSETQ. As DNA, the CDR3 is TGCGCCAGCAGCTTGGGCGCGACTTACTCCTACAATGAGCAGTTCTTC. As protein: CASSLGATYSYNEQFF.

This rearrangement joins TRBV4-3 to TRBJ2-6; D is uncertain. Germline CDR1 reads LGHNA; CDR2 reads YSLEER. V shed 2 bases and J shed 0 bases, with 5 bases lying between them. The CDR3 is made up of 15 amino acids. The CDR3 DNA follows: TGCGCCAGCAGCCAATCAGCCTCTGGGGCCAACGTCCTGACTTTC. This gives the protein CASSQSASGANVLTF.

The rearrangement uses TRBV2 and TRBJ1-4, with D unresolved. This CDR3 is built from 15 residues. The V end lost 5 bases, the J end lost 3 bases, and 13 bases lay between the germline ends. The germline V gene encodes CDR1 SNHLY and CDR2 FYNNEI. The CDR3 DNA sequence: TGTGCCAGCAGTCGAGACGTTTTCTCTAATGAAAAACTGTTTTTT. Translating it yields CASSRDVFSNEKLFF. The variable domain in full, with the rest retrieved from reference TRBV2 and TRBJ1-4, is EPEVTQTPSHQVTQMGQEVILRCVPISNHLYFYWYRQILGQKVEFLVSFYNNEISEKSEIFDDQFSVERPDGSNFTLKIRSTKLEDSAMYFCASSRDVFSNEKLFFGSGTQLSVL.

The CDR3 nucleotides read TGTGCCAGCAGCTTTTTCGGGAACAAAAATCAGCCCCAGCATTTT. Amino acids: CASSFFGNKNQPQHF. This chain connects TRBV7-8 to TRBJ1-5; no clear D gene. V was pared by 3 bases and J by 4 bases, with 13 bases between. Germline-derived CDR1 and CDR2 are SGHVS and FQNEAQ. CDR3 length: 15 amino acids. Full variable domain (remainder filled in from reference TRBV7-8 and TRBJ1-5): GAGVSQSPRYKVAKRGQDVALRCDPISGHVSLFWYQQALGQGPEFLTYFQNEAQLDKSGLPSDRFFAERPEGSVSTLKIQRTQQEDSAVYLCASSFFGNKNQPQHFGDGTRLSIL.

The chain is built from TRBV7-3 and TRBJ2-7, with D tentatively TRBD1 or TRBD2 (5 bases each). With 5 bases removed from V and 3 bases from J, the gap between germline ends came to 14 bases. CDR3 length equals 14 residues. Germline V gives CDR1 SGHTA, CDR2 FQGTGA. Here the CDR3 DNA reads TGTGCCAGCAGCCTCGGACGGGACGGCTACGAGCAGTACTTC. Translating gives CASSLGRDGYEQYF.

This clone has only a few counts. V and J are TRBV29-1 and TRBJ2-2, with 7 nucleotides matching TRBD2. The CDR3 loop spans 15 amino acids. V shed 6 bases, J shed 6 bases, and the junction held 13 bases outside the gene matches. The V gene's germline CDR1 is SQVTM and CDR2 ANQGSEA. The CDR3 nucleotides read TGCAGCGTCTCGTTACTCGCGGGAGTTGCCGGGGAGCTGTTTTTT. Protein product: CSVSLLAGVAGELFF.

The V and J genes are TRBV28 and TRBJ1-6; D unresolved. From germline, CDR1 is MDHEN and CDR2 SYDVKM. V shed 5 bases and J shed 10 bases, with 9 bases lying between them. The CDR3 is made up of 12 amino acids. The CDR3: CASSLPQSPLHF. Written as DNA, the CDR3 is TGTGCCAGCAGTCTCCCTCAATCACCCCTCCACTTT.

The V and J genes are TRBV6-6 and TRBJ2-6; D uncertain. Germline V lookup: CDR1 MNHNY, CDR2 SVGAGI (reference sequence). The CDR3 covers 15 residues. With 6 bases removed from V and 6 bases from J, the gap between germline ends came to 15 bases. The chain's CDR3 is CASRINFEEANVLTF. The CDR3 coding sequence is TGTGCCAGCAGGATTAATTTTGAGGAGGCCAACGTCCTGACTTTC.

This rearrangement joins TRBV7-8 to TRBJ1-4; the match to TRBD1 covers 9 bases. The trim removed 3 bases at V and 2 bases at J, leaving 7 bases unmatched. Germline CDR1 SGHVS, CDR2 FQNEAQ. The CDR3 is 17 residues long. The CDR3 region has the DNA TGTGCCAGCAGCTTGGACAGGGGAGTAGCTACTAATGAAAAACTGTTTTTT. It is translated as CASSLDRGVATNEKLFF.

V and J are TRBV25-1 and TRBJ1-2; no definite D call. V was pared by 4 bases and J by 6 bases, with 15 bases between. The CDR3 spans 14 residues. CDR1 and CDR2 (germline): MGHDK, SYGVNS. CDR3 sequence reads: CASSARLPINGYTF. In DNA form, the CDR3 reads TGTGCCAGCAGTGCCCGACTGCCGATTAATGGCTACACCTTC.

The V gene is TRBV5-1, the J gene TRBJ2-1; a possible D gene is TRBD2 (6 bases). V was clipped by 3 bases and J by 7 bases, with 23 bases between them. This CDR3 has 17 amino acids. The germline V gene encodes CDR1 SGHRS and CDR2 YFSETQ. The CDR3: CASSSRPRTGRGNEQFF. CDR3 in DNA: TGCGCCAGCAGCTCCCGGCCCCGGACTGGTCGGGGGAATGAGCAGTTCTTC.

V usage is TRBV29-1 and J usage is TRBJ1-2; weak D call: TRBD1 (6 bases). From germline, CDR1 is SQVTM and CDR2 ANQGSEA. CDR3 size: 13 residues. Trimming removed 4 bases at V and 4 bases at J, with 13 bases between. CDR3 region: CSVGGGKTYGYTF. The CDR3 DNA is TGCAGCGTTGGGGGGGGCAAAACCTATGGCTACACCTTC.

The chain employs TRBV28 and TRBJ1-2; no clear D gene. The CDR3 runs to 11 residues. With 6 bases removed from V and 3 bases from J, the gap between germline ends came to 5 bases. Germline lookup yields CDR1 MDHEN and CDR2 SYDVKM. The chain's CDR3 is CASREDYGYTF. The CDR3 DNA reads as TGTGCCAGCAGAGAAGACTATGGCTACACCTTC.

The CDR3 DNA reads TGTGCCAGCAGTGGAGAGACTAGAATCAATGAGCAGTTCTTC. Its protein product is CASSGETRINEQFF. This chain uses TRBV2 with TRBJ2-1; weak D call: TRBD2 (6 bases). The CDR3 runs 14 residues. V shed 4 bases and J shed 6 bases, with 13 bases lying between them. Germline V gives CDR1 SNHLY, CDR2 FYNNEI.

This chain connects TRBV5-1 to TRBJ2-2; D not certain. The CDR3 is 12 amino acids. CDR1 SGHRS and CDR2 YFSETQ come from the germline V gene. The V end was cut by 4 bases, the J end by 2 bases, with 3 bases between. The chain's CDR3 is CASSHNTGELFF. CDR3 DNA sequence: TGCGCCAGCAGCCACAACACCGGGGAGCTGTTTTTT.

V is TRBV7-9 and J is TRBJ2-3, with 8 bases matching TRBD1. The CDR3 runs 17 residues. Germline V CDR1 and CDR2: SEHNR, FQNEAQ (reference sequence). The ends lost 5 bases at V and 8 bases at J; junction bases unmatched: 18. CDR3 loop: CASSPPNRGSRRGTQYF. CDR3 DNA: TGTGCCAGCAGCCCACCGAACAGGGGGTCCCGGAGAGGTACGCAGTATTTT.

The chain employs TRBV5-1 and TRBJ1-4; D uncertain. With 3 bases removed from V and 5 bases from J, the gap between germline ends came to 17 bases. CDR1 is SGHRS and CDR2 is YFSETQ in the germline V gene. CDR3 size: 16 residues. The CDR3 sequence is CASSYKAQRTNEKLFF. CDR3 nucleotide sequence: TGCGCCAGCAGCTACAAGGCACAGCGAACAAATGAAAAACTGTTTTTT.

The chain employs TRBV2 and TRBJ2-5, with D perhaps assigned TRBD1 or TRBD2 (5 bases each). The V end lost 8 bases, the J end lost 7 bases, and 14 bases lay between the germline ends. Germline V CDR1 and CDR2: SNHLY, FYNNEI. This CDR3 has 12 amino acids. The CDR3 DNA reads TGTGCCAGCGGGGGTGCGGCCCGGACCCAGTACTTC. Translating it yields CASGGAARTQYF.

This rearrangement joins TRBV11-2 to TRBJ1-1; no definite D call. Germline lookup yields CDR1 SGHAT and CDR2 FQNNGV. Between the trimmed V and J ends, which lost 6 bases and 1 base, there was a span of 9 bases. The CDR3 loop spans 13 amino acids. The CDR3 nucleotides are TGTGCCAGCAGATCCGAAGGGAACACTGAAGCTTTCTTT. It translates to CASRSEGNTEAFF.